This TCR beta chain was documented in a study of shared clonotypes between healthy human individuals (TCRdb year 2020). Background on the whole study: A few men and a couple of women, aged 18 to 49 years, made up the cohort. To increase sequencing depth and limit assay-specific biases, TCR repertoire library preparation and sequencing were carried out by different laboratories using diverse techniques. Between about 0.85 and 10 billion PBMCs per donor were obtained by leukapheresis. For each donor, three plates each were used for CD4 naive and CD4 memory, two plates were used for CD8 naive, and one plate was used for CD8 memory. To estimate repertoire size and how much clonotypes are shared between individuals, the study performed deep sequencing of blood TCR repertoires from five healthy adults. Points the paper makes about the study in general: The genetic and exposure-history diversity represented was limited by the small number of donors. Rarefaction of sorted-subset datasets indicated incomplete sequencing despite the large sequencing depth. Naive subsets generally had larger estimated clonotype richness than memory subsets. Compared with non-shared clonotypes, the clonotypes found in all four sorted-subset donors had higher generation probabilities. Pairwise subsampling indicated that sequencing depth was expected to affect the degree of clonotype sharing among donors. Only blood was sampled, and tissue TCR repertoires likely differ from those in blood. When a few donors were compared, the shared fraction of clonotypes was about 5% for naive CD4, around 3.5% for naive CD8, more than 2% for memory CD4, and about 0.36% for memory CD8.

As concerns this clone: Its antigen is not yet known. No base quality information exists; no much larger clone differs at one position.

Using the deep immunoSEQ assay, TCR CDR3 regions were amplified from genomic DNA by multiplex PCR. Extracted genomic DNA from each cell subset was distributed evenly across all wells of several immunoSEQ 96-well plates, and each plate was treated as a replicate. For sorted subsets, about 210 ng of genomic DNA, equivalent to about 30,000 T cell genomes, went into each replicate PCR. Purified libraries were quantified with a Qubit 3.0 fluorometer, sized on a Bioanalyzer 2100, and re-quantified with the KAPA Library Quantification kit. Every immunoSEQ 96-well plate was sequenced on a dedicated single-read 150-cycle Illumina NextSeq 550 flow cell. In the authors' own workflow: Because the immunoSEQ output included only junctional sequences and no quality scores, the filtering could not be the same as the filtering used for full-length reads. Sequences were annotated with PyIR, a Python wrapper for IgBLAST v1.9, and V/J genes and CDR3 were assigned using IMGT germline references. Reads with weak V/J assignments (E-value above 1e-6), missing CDR3, stop codons, out-of-frame junctions, or ambiguous translated residues were removed. V3J clonotypes were defined by identical inferred V gene, J gene, and CDR3 amino acid sequence. The percentage overlap between two repertoires was calculated by dividing the number of shared unique clonotypes by the size of the smaller repertoire. Richness of each repertoire was evaluated using RTK rarefaction, the Chao1 estimator, and Recon v2.1 estimates of unobserved clonotypes. Generation probabilities for all TCRbeta clonotypes obtained by the gDNA method from several donors were computed using OLGA. The table was pulled from immuneACCESS by TCRdb, which kept in-frame rearrangements only. Such tables lose some clones; where checked, under half of the loss comes from unresolved V genes, and the rest has no known cause. That table supplies the V and J calls and clone size; D and trimming were determined from the DNA. The sample includes 2.3 million or so clones, with 93% observed a single time. Of the sample, 0.39% is held by the ten largest clones.

Cut back by 0 bases and 5 bases, the V and J ends lie 9 bases apart. Looking up the germline V gene yields CDR1 SGHRS and CDR2 YFSETQ. The CDR3 holds 13 amino acids from the cysteine to the phenylalanine. Just CDR3 DNA is preserved here, 39 bases in frame from base 1. Healthy HIV-negative adults with no recently reported acute infections or vaccinations were included as donors. All donors were Caucasian adults living in Nashville, Tennessee, USA. Magnetic negative selection was used to enrich CD4+ T cells, after which naive cells were positively selected on CD45RA and the negative fraction became the memory subset. Blood was obtained by leukapheresis, after which PBMCs were separated by Ficoll-Histopaque density gradient centrifugation and cryopreserved in liquid nitrogen vapor phase. Analytical flow cytometry was used to check the purity and quantity of each magnetically sorted T cell population. From each sorted fraction, genomic DNA was isolated and quantified by UV absorbance on a Nanodrop 2000c.

The sample consisted of naive CD4+ T cells from PBMCs. In light of the paper, this sample's cell subset or site label describes: CD45RA+ positively selected. The TCR was taken from a young man in good health. Some clones in this sample may be carry-over from other donors' samples. Here the chain combines TRBV5-1 and TRBJ2-7, with the D gene call left open. The CDR3 reads CASSLGGWDEQYF. The DNA sequence is as follows: TGCGCCAGCAGCTTGGGAGGCTGGGACGAGCAGTACTTC.